These 13 T cell receptor beta chains share one sample of origin, sequenced in a study of T cells after yellow fever vaccination. TCRdb ran MiXCR on the 5' RACE reads and lists one entry per CDR3 protein. The table has 250,000 to 350,000 distinct CDR3 sequences, less than 9.5% seen once. Sequenced here: CD4+ T cells sorted from PBMCs, sampled 5 days after the yellow fever booster vaccination. These receptors originate from a man between 18 and 35 years old who received the YFV17D yellow fever vaccine.

This clonotype showed up just a few times. The J gene is TRBJ1-1, the V gene TRBV18; 7 bases are a match to TRBD1. Germline V CDR1 and CDR2: KGHSH, LQKENI. CDR3 length: 14 amino acids. V was pared by 8 bases and J by 1 base, with 7 bases of the junction left unmatched. CDR3 sequence: CASRDSQRNTEAFF. The CDR3 DNA sequence: TGTGCCAGCCGGGACAGTCAAAGGAACACTGAAGCTTTCTTT.

This clonotype has ten or more counts. The chain is built from TRBV4-1 and TRBJ1-4; 11 nucleotides line up with TRBD1. The CDR3 length is 18 residues. V lost 5 bases and J lost 7; bases outside the gene matches: 15. Germline V CDR1 and CDR2: MGHRA, YSYEKL. The CDR3 reads CASSFALRDRGAFEKLFF. The DNA for the CDR3 is TGCGCCAGCAGCTTTGCTCTACGGGACAGGGGGGCCTTTGAAAAACTGTTTTTT.

The chain recombines TRBV5-1 with TRBJ2-7, with D hard to call. The V end was cut by 0 bases, the J end by 2 bases, with 6 bases between. The CDR3 runs 13 residues. Germline V gene sequence: CDR1 SGHRS, CDR2 YFSETQ. The CDR3 DNA reads TGCGCCAGCAGCTTGGAGCCAACCTACGAGCAGTACTTC. This codes for CASSLEPTYEQYF.

The chain combines TRBV7-9 with TRBJ1-1; a weak D match, TRBD1 (5 bases). V shed 3 bases and J shed 4 bases, with 12 bases lying between them. Germline CDR1 reads SEHNR; CDR2 reads FQNEAQ (reference sequence). CDR3 length: 14 amino acids. The CDR3 coding sequence is TGTGCCAGCAGCTTTGGGAGGGGAGGCACTGAAGCTTTCTTT. Encoded protein: CASSFGRGGTEAFF.

V and J are TRBV7-2 and TRBJ1-6; TRBD1 aligns across 8 bases. Germline values: CDR1 SGHTA, CDR2 FQGNSA. The CDR3 runs 16 residues. After removal of 7 bases from V and 7 bases from J, the junction contained 12 bases not matched to a gene. The CDR3 sequence is CASTTGGTGVNSPLHF. CDR3 DNA sequence: TGTGCCAGCACAACGGGGGGGACAGGAGTAAATTCACCCCTCCACTTT.

A few counts support this clonotype. The chain carries TRBV10-1 and TRBJ1-6, with TRBD1 matching over 9 bases. There are 15 residues in the CDR3. The V gene end was trimmed by 1 base and the J gene end by 7 bases; junction bases not matched to a gene: 2. CDR1 WNHNN and CDR2 SYGVQD come from the germline V gene (reference sequence). CDR3: CASSEWDRANSPLHF. CDR3 coding DNA: TGCGCCAGCAGTGAGTGGGACAGGGCGAATTCACCCCTCCACTTT.

This clonotype was observed a few times. The J gene is TRBJ2-5, the V gene TRBV6-1; possible D gene TRBD1, 6 bases. The CDR3 spans 15 residues. Trimming removed 8 bases at V and 2 bases at J, with 18 bases between. In germline, CDR1 is MNHNS, CDR2 SASEGT. The CDR3, as DNA: TGTGCCAGCGCCGCCTTGGGAACAGGGCAAGAGACCCAGTACTTC. Translation: CASAALGTGQETQYF.

This clonotype was counted between two and nine times. The genes are TRBV7-2 and TRBJ1-5; 8 positions agree with TRBD1. V lost 1 base and J lost 5; bases outside the gene matches: 4. This CDR3 contains 15 residues. From germline, CDR1 is SGHTA and CDR2 FQGNSA. CDR3 protein: CASSLGQGIYQPQHF. CDR3 DNA: TGTGCCAGCAGCTTAGGACAGGGGATATATCAGCCCCAGCATTTT. The full variable domain, its missing parts supplied by reference TRBV7-2 and TRBJ1-5, is GAGVSQSPSNKVTEKGKDVELRCDPISGHTALYWYRQSLGQGLEFLIYFQGNSAPDKSGLPSDRFSAERTGGSVSTLTIQRTQQEDSAVYLCASSLGQGIYQPQHFGDGTRLSIL.

This clonotype was detected many times. V and J are TRBV12-3 or TRBV12-4 and TRBJ2-2, with no clear D. The CDR3 is 15 amino acids. Trimming left V 3 bases short and J 2 bases short, with 10 bases between. CDR3 region: CASSFSARNTGELFF. CDR3 coding DNA: TGTGCCAGCAGTTTCTCGGCCAGAAACACCGGGGAGCTGTTTTTT.

This chain connects TRBV6-5 to TRBJ1-4, with 8 nucleotides matching TRBD1. V was pared by 7 bases and J by 5 bases, with 3 bases of the junction left unmatched. This CDR3 contains 13 residues. The germline CDR1 and CDR2 sequences are MNHEY and SVGAGI. The CDR3 bases are TGTGCCAGCATGGACAGGGCAAATGAAAAACTGTTTTTT. Translation: CASMDRANEKLFF.

This clonotype appeared a few times. This rearrangement joins TRBV20-1 to TRBJ1-2, with D maybe TRBD1 (6 bases). V was cut by 5 bases and J by 4 bases, with 11 bases left in between. CDR3 size: 12 residues. Germline CDR1 reads DFQATT; CDR2 reads SNEGSKA (reference sequence). In DNA form, the CDR3 reads TGCAGTGCTCAGGGGTCCGCCTATGGCTACACCTTC. Translating gives CSAQGSAYGYTF.

The table lists this clonotype with a few counts. This chain joins TRBV5-1 and TRBJ2-3; a possible D gene is TRBD2 (6 bases). Germline assignment: CDR1 SGHRS and CDR2 YFSETQ. This CDR3 is 14 amino acids long. V was clipped by 1 base and J by 5 bases, with 11 bases between them. The CDR3 is CASSLSQRVDTQYF. The CDR3 DNA sequence: TGCGCCAGCAGCTTGAGCCAGCGGGTAGATACGCAGTATTTT.

The gene calls are TRBV3-1 and TRBJ2-2; D call uncertain. The CDR3 extends over 14 amino acids. The germline gives CDR1 LGHDT, CDR2 YNNKEL (reference sequence). V dropped 3 bases and J dropped 0 bases, with 5 bases sitting between them. Here the CDR3 DNA reads TGTGCCAGCAGCCACACAGCGAACACCGGGGAGCTGTTTTTT. Translation: CASSHTANTGELFF.